Given below is one TCR beta chain in context. This sample stems from a study of cytomegalovirus exposure and HLA in healthy donors. Both 60 Vbeta primers and 13 Jbeta primers went into the PCR. Method: immunoSEQ multiplex PCR; TCRdb's copy keeps in-frame clones and lacks some. The sample holds 110,000 or so clones; about 72% are singletons and the top ten take 15% to 20%. The germline CDR1 and CDR2 sequences are SGDLS and YYNGEE. This CDR3 is built from 15 residues. Trimming left V 4 bases short and J 0 bases short, with 11 bases between. The donors gave bone marrow, and they were healthy. The sequenced sample was PBMCs. V usage is TRBV9 and J usage is TRBJ2-4; TRBD1 might be the D (5 bases). The receptor was isolated from a man aged 50 to 59 in good health and CMV-seropositive. In nucleotides, the CDR3 is TGTGCCAGCAGCCCAGGGTTAATAGCCAAAAACATTCAGTACTTC. The encoded protein is CASSPGLIAKNIQYF.